This T cell receptor beta chain was obtained from a study of multiple sclerosis patients with progressive multifocal leukoencephalopathy. Findings and caveats of the study: At PML onset, no shared TRBV or TRBJ gene usage was seen.

Spiked into each PCR were synthetic inline TR CDR3 controls of all V-J pairings. Clones were read by immunoSEQ multiplex PCR, and TCRdb kept only the in-frame ones, dropping some. This sample has under 30,000 clones, with around 93% found just once. This clone has just a few counts. The antigen is undetermined. The sample's time point: roughly 12 months of natalizumab therapy. V lost 1 base and J lost 5; bases outside the gene matches: 8. The CDR3 totals 15 residues. This clonotype was sampled from a man aged 25-45 years with multiple sclerosis. The genes are TRBV5-3 and TRBJ2-5; 7 nucleotides align to TRBD1. TRBV5-3 is flagged as an ORF with uncertain function. Sequences were derived from PBMCs, sampled from a patient treated with natalizumab. This chain's CDR3 is CARSLLTGERETQYF. The CDR3 bases are TGTGCCAGAAGCTTGCTCACAGGGGAGCGGGAGACCCAGTACTTC.